This TCR beta chain comes out of a study of cytomegalovirus exposure and HLA in healthy donors. The CDR3 extends over 13 amino acids. Germline lookup yields CDR1 MNHEY and CDR2 SVGAGI. Trimming took off 2 bases at V and 8 bases at J, with 12 bases between the two ends. Comments on this clone: Antigen specificity is unknown.

The study's findings and limits: Among the most significant clusters, several appeared linked to common viral pathogens in a later analysis. A later analysis showed HLA-associated TCR beta chains outstripping equally common others in clonal expansion. There were around 160 TCR beta chains listed as cytomegalovirus-associated. Donor immune exposure was known only as CMV serostatus.

PCR was performed using 60 Vbeta and 13 Jbeta primers. Generated by immunoSEQ multiplex PCR, the TCRdb table keeps only in-frame clones and is missing some. This sample carries 200,000 or so clones, approximately 78% of them seen once, and the ten largest clones take around 6%. The source material was PBMCs. The gene calls are TRBV6-5 and TRBJ1-2; D unresolved. The origin of this receptor is a woman between 50 and 59 years old in good health and CMV-seropositive. The CDR3 loop is CASSYGGGRGYTF. Here the CDR3 DNA reads TGTGCCAGCAGTTACGGTGGAGGGAGGGGCTACACCTTC.